The 4 T cell receptor beta chains reported below all come from one sample, sequenced in a study of blood T cell repertoires in COVID-19. Produced via immunoSEQ multiplex PCR; TCRdb's table is partial and in-frame only. The data contain 200,000 to 250,000 clones, roughly 80% of them singletons. The sample consisted of PBMCs or T cells enriched from blood (not recorded which). These receptors all come from a woman between 40 and 55 years old with acute COVID-19.

This clone has a single count. The CDR3 DNA sequence: TGTGCCAGCAGCTCCATTATTTCCCCGAGGCCAGATACGCAGTATTTT. This translates into CASSSIISPRPDTQYF. This sequence joins TRBV5-6 and TRBJ2-3; the D is unclear. Looked up from germline, CDR1 is SGHDT and CDR2 is YYEEEE. Trimming cost V 3 bases and J 4 bases, with 18 bases left between them. This CDR3 is built from 16 residues.

This clone was detected only a few times. V gene TRBV5-1 combines with J gene TRBJ1-2; D possibly corresponds to TRBD1 (5 bases). The CDR3 is 15 residues long. V lost 5 bases and J 4 bases, leaving 18 bases between the germline ends. Germline CDR1 SGHRS, CDR2 YFSETQ. The CDR3 region is CASRVSLGESYGYTF. The CDR3 region has the DNA TGCGCCAGCAGAGTCAGCCTAGGGGAATCCTATGGCTACACCTTC.

This clone was recorded a few times. The rearrangement uses TRBV7-2 and TRBJ2-7, with D tentatively TRBD1 (7 bases). Germline lookup yields CDR1 SGHTA and CDR2 FQGNSA. The CDR3 has 13 residues. V lost 2 bases and J 3 bases, leaving 8 bases between the germline ends. CDR3 region: CASSLQGGYEQYF. DNA for the CDR3: TGTGCCAGCAGCTTACAGGGGGGCTACGAGCAGTACTTC.

V gene TRBV9 combines with J gene TRBJ2-3; D might be TRBD2 (5 bases). The CDR3 loop spans 16 amino acids. V lost 0 bases and J 0 bases, leaving 11 bases between the germline ends. Germline CDR1 reads SGDLS; CDR2 reads YYNGEE. CDR3 bases: TGTGCCAGCAGCGTAGGCCCCCGCGGGAGCACAGATACGCAGTATTTT. This translates into CASSVGPRGSTDTQYF.